Following are 30 T cell receptor beta chains from one sample sequenced in a study of cytomegalovirus exposure and HLA in healthy donors. Assay: immunoSEQ multiplex PCR; the TCRdb copy retains only in-frame clones and omits some. Found here are 150,000 to 250,000 clones, 80% to 85% of them singletons; the top ten hold around 1.2%. Sequencing input: PBMCs. These receptors were collected from a young woman in good health and CMV-seronegative.

This chain uses TRBV7-2 with TRBJ1-2; TRBD1 might be the D (6 bases). V gave up 3 bases and J gave up 6 bases, with 11 bases separating them. Looked up from germline, CDR1 is SGHTA and CDR2 is FQGNSA. CDR3 length equals 13 residues. CDR3 amino acids: CASSFRPGDGYTF. For the CDR3, the DNA is TGTGCCAGCAGCTTTCGGCCAGGGGATGGCTACACCTTC. Looking up the rest from reference TRBV7-2 and TRBJ1-2 gives the full variable domain: GAGVSQSPSNKVTEKGKDVELRCDPISGHTALYWYRQSLGQGLEFLIYFQGNSAPDKSGLPSDRFSAERTGGSVSTLTIQRTQQEDSAVYLCASSFRPGDGYTFGSGTRLTVV.

The genes are TRBV4-1 and TRBJ2-1; tentative D call: TRBD2 (5 bases). Germline loops: CDR1 MGHRA, CDR2 YSYEKL. V shed 0 bases and J shed 0 bases, with 9 bases lying between them. This CDR3 contains 16 residues. CDR3 nucleotide sequence: TGCGCCAGCAGCCAAGATGCGGGTAACTCCTACAATGAGCAGTTCTTC. Protein product: CASSQDAGNSYNEQFF.

This chain joins TRBV18 and TRBJ2-7; possibly TRBD2 for D (7 bases). Trimming cost V 0 bases and J 5 bases, with 11 bases left between them. CDR1 is KGHSH and CDR2 is LQKENI in the germline V gene. The CDR3 contains 14 residues. This CDR3 is CASSPPRGPHEQYF. The CDR3 bases are TGTGCCAGCTCACCACCGCGGGGGCCCCACGAGCAGTACTTC.

The genes are TRBV4-2 and TRBJ2-7, with 10 bases lining up with TRBD2. The CDR3 covers 15 residues. The junction had 4 bases not matched to a gene; V was cut back by 1 base and J by 4 bases. Germline V gene lookup returns CDR1 LGHNA and CDR2 YNFKEQ. In DNA form, the CDR3 reads TGTGCCAGCAGCCAAGCGCTAGCGGGAGTTTACGAGCAGTACTTC. It encodes CASSQALAGVYEQYF.

The rearrangement joins TRBV6-1 to TRBJ1-2, with a weak D call TRBD1 (6 bases). The CDR3 is 14 residues long. Trimming shortened V by 8 bases and J by 2 bases, and 15 bases separated the two germline ends. Germline V gives CDR1 MNHNS, CDR2 SASEGT. CDR3 amino acids: CASQGQGLNYGYTF. The CDR3 DNA follows: TGTGCCAGCCAAGGGCAGGGGCTAAACTATGGCTACACCTTC.

The chain is built from TRBV6-6 and TRBJ1-2; D might be TRBD1 (6 bases). Germline-derived CDR1 and CDR2 are MNHNY and SVGAGI (reference sequence). CDR3 size: 12 residues. The V end was cut by 6 bases, the J end by 9 bases, with 14 bases between. This CDR3 reads CASSPGQLSYTF. The CDR3 DNA is TGTGCCAGCAGCCCGGGACAACTAAGCTACACCTTC.

CDR3 region: CASTGHYSNQPQHF. CDR3 coding DNA: TGCGCCAGCACTGGACACTATAGCAATCAGCCCCAGCATTTT. The rearrangement uses TRBV10-2 and TRBJ1-5; D is possibly TRBD1 (5 bases). V gave up 7 bases and J gave up 0 bases, with 10 bases separating them. In germline, CDR1 is WSHSY, CDR2 SAAADI. This CDR3 contains 14 residues.

In its sample, this clone was seen once. The chain links TRBV12-5 to TRBJ1-1; a possible D gene is TRBD1 (6 bases). CDR1 is LGHNT and CDR2 is FRNRAP in the germline V gene. The CDR3 contains 13 residues. Trimming left V 6 bases short and J 8 bases short, with 16 bases between. CDR3 nucleotides: TGTGCTAGTGGAACTGGACAGTTCGCCGAAGCTTTCTTT. It is translated as CASGTGQFAEAFF.

The rearrangement uses TRBV6-5 and TRBJ1-5, with D unclear. The V gene lost 2 bases and the J gene lost 4 bases, with 6 bases spanning the gap. This CDR3 has 13 residues. Germline V gives CDR1 MNHEY, CDR2 SVGAGI. This chain's CDR3 is CASSYERNQPQHF. The CDR3 coding sequence is TGTGCCAGCAGTTACGAGCGGAATCAGCCCCAGCATTTT.

The rearrangement links TRBV28 to TRBJ2-2, with 7 bases lining up with TRBD1. Germline V gives CDR1 MDHEN, CDR2 SYDVKM. The CDR3 runs to 14 residues. V dropped 4 bases and J dropped 6; count of bases not matched to a gene: 5. CDR3 bases: TGTGCCAGCAGTTCCACAGGGGAAGCCGGGGAGCTGTTTTTT. It translates to CASSSTGEAGELFF.

The chain couples TRBV15 to TRBJ1-5, with 8 bases fitting TRBD1. J lost 2 bases, V lost 2 bases, and 2 bases had no gene match. The CDR3 has 15 amino acids. Germline values: CDR1 LNHNV, CDR2 YYDKDF (reference sequence). CDR3 sequence: CATSRQQGGNQPQHF. The CDR3 DNA is TGTGCCACCAGCAGACAACAGGGGGGCAATCAGCCCCAGCATTTT.

A word on this clone: Other DNA sequences in this sample translate to the same CDR3. The chain joins TRBV18 to TRBJ2-5; unclear D gene. The V gene lost 2 bases and the J gene lost 0 bases, with 4 bases spanning the gap. The CDR3 totals 13 residues. Germline CDR1 and CDR2: KGHSH and LQKENI. The CDR3 sequence: CASSPSYQETQYF. The CDR3 nucleotides read TGTGCCAGCTCACCATCCTACCAAGAGACCCAGTACTTC.

V usage is TRBV28 and J usage is TRBJ2-5; 15 nucleotides align to TRBD2. Germline assignment: CDR1 MDHEN and CDR2 SYDVKM. CDR3 size: 17 residues. V lost 6 bases to trimming and J lost 2 bases; unmatched junction nucleotides: 7. Here the CDR3 DNA reads TGTGCCAGCAGCCCAGGGACTAGCGGGGGGTTTCAAGAGACCCAGTACTTC. It is translated as CASSPGTSGGFQETQYF.

The chain carries TRBV11-3 and TRBJ2-1; 9 nucleotides align to TRBD1. Trimming cost V 0 bases and J 8 bases; bases outside gene matches: 5. Germline V gives CDR1 SGHNT, CDR2 YENEEA. The CDR3 sequence is 15 residues long. Written as DNA, the CDR3 is TGTGCCAGCAGCTTAGATGCACAGGGGGCGGATGAGCAGTTCTTC. Translated: CASSLDAQGADEQFF. The whole variable domain, remainder taken from reference TRBV11-3 and TRBJ2-1, is EAGVVQSPRYKIIEKKQPVAFWCNPISGHNTLYWYLQNLGQGPELLIRYENEEAVDDSQLPKDRFSAERLKGVDSTLKIQPAELGDSAVYLCASSLDAQGADEQFFGPGTRLTVL.

The rearrangement links TRBV30 to TRBJ2-7; 9 bases map to TRBD1. The germline gives CDR1 GTSNPN, CDR2 SVGIG (reference sequence). The CDR3 sequence is 13 residues long. V dropped 5 bases and J dropped 3; count of bases not matched to a gene: 5. CDR3 region: CAWDRTGDYEQYF. The CDR3 DNA follows: TGTGCCTGGGATAGGACAGGGGACTACGAGCAGTACTTC. The full variable domain, its missing parts supplied by reference TRBV30 and TRBJ2-7, is SQTIHQWPATLVQPVGSPLSLECTVEGTSNPNLYWYRQAAGRGLQLLFYSVGIGQISSEVPQNLSASRPQDRQFILSSKKLLLSDSGFYLCAWDRTGDYEQYFGPGTRLTVT.

The chain carries TRBV19 and TRBJ2-5; possibly TRBD1 for D (5 bases). V dropped 6 bases and J dropped 2 bases, with 10 bases sitting between them. CDR1 and CDR2 from the germline V gene are LNHDA and SQIVND (reference sequence). The CDR3 contains 13 residues. CDR3 bases: TGTGCCAGTAGGCTGACAGCGCAAGAGACCCAGTACTTC. It encodes CASRLTAQETQYF.

The rearrangement links TRBV9 to TRBJ2-2; 7 bases are a match to TRBD1. Looked up from germline, CDR1 is SGDLS and CDR2 is YYNGEE. The CDR3 is made up of 12 amino acids. Trimming took 5 bases from V and 7 from J; bases not matched to a gene: 2. The CDR3 spells CASRDRSGELFF. Written as DNA, the CDR3 is TGTGCCAGCAGGGACAGGAGCGGGGAGCTGTTTTTT.

The genes are TRBV12-2 and TRBJ1-5. TRBV12-2 is classified as a pseudogene. The CDR3 sequence is 14 residues long. The CDR3 loop reads CASREVEFNQPQHF. The DNA of the CDR3 is TGTGCAAGTCGGGAAGTGGAGTTCAATCAGCCCCAGCATTTT.

This chain uses TRBV5-6 with TRBJ1-1; TRBD1 matches at 8 bases. CDR3 length equals 13 residues. Germline V gives CDR1 SGHDT, CDR2 YYEEEE. Trimming at V came to 2 bases and at J to 6 bases, leaving 3 bases not matched to a gene. The CDR3 loop is CASSFGQGAEAFF. Written as DNA, the CDR3 is TGTGCCAGCAGCTTTGGACAGGGTGCTGAAGCTTTCTTT.

The gene calls are TRBV16 and TRBJ1-1, with D unresolved. CDR1 KGHSY and CDR2 FQNENV come from the germline V gene. V shed 3 bases and J shed 10 bases, with 15 bases lying between them. This CDR3 has 13 residues. The CDR3 nucleotides read TGTGCCAGCAGCCATGGACCCAAAAGCGGAGCTTTCTTT. It yields the protein CASSHGPKSGAFF.

This chain joins TRBV5-6 and TRBJ2-1, with 14 bases fitting TRBD2. The CDR3 spans 15 residues. Trimming removed 3 bases from V and 6 bases from J; junction bases left unmatched: 2. The germline V gene encodes CDR1 SGHDT and CDR2 YYEEEE. CDR3 protein: CASSSGLAGGNEQFF. CDR3 sequence (DNA): TGTGCCAGCAGCTCAGGACTAGCGGGAGGCAATGAGCAGTTCTTC.

There are a few counts of this clone. The junction departs from the called germline gene at one end, perhaps through a read error. The chain carries TRBV19 and TRBJ2-1; 8 bases agree with TRBD1. Germline V gene data show CDR1 as LNHDA and CDR2 as SQIVND (reference sequence). The CDR3 length is 13 residues. CDR3 bases: TGTGCCAGCAGTATAGACAGGGGCAATGAGCAGTTCTTC. The encoded protein is CASSIDRGNEQFF.

This clone was observed a few times. The genes are TRBV29-1 and TRBJ2-7, with 8 positions matching TRBD1. The CDR3 is 12 residues long. The V gene end was trimmed by 7 bases and the J gene end by 4 bases; junction bases not matched to a gene: 6. CDR1 is SQVTM, CDR2 ANQGSEA, per germline. CDR3 loop: CSASTGAYEQYF. The CDR3 DNA reads as TGCAGCGCCTCGACAGGGGCGTACGAGCAGTACTTC.

The genes are TRBV19 and TRBJ1-6, with 7 bases fitting TRBD1. V was clipped by 1 base and J by 7 bases; unmatched bases: 4. CDR1 and CDR2 (germline): LNHDA, SQIVND (reference sequence). CDR3 length: 15 residues. The CDR3 loop is CASSIGGQWNSPLHF. CDR3 nucleotides: TGTGCCAGTAGTATAGGGGGACAGTGGAATTCACCCCTCCACTTT.

The chain joins TRBV30 to TRBJ2-7; D is perhaps TRBD2 (6 bases). The CDR3 is 13 residues long. The V gene lost 5 bases and the J gene lost 1 base, with 12 bases spanning the gap. The V gene's germline CDR1 is GTSNPN and CDR2 SVGIG (reference sequence). CDR3 amino acids: CAWARDSSYEQYF. The CDR3 region has the DNA TGTGCCTGGGCCCGGGACTCTTCCTACGAGCAGTACTTC.

This clone was counted between two and nine times. The CDR3 spells CASSIEGASFNEQFF. CDR3 coding DNA: TGTGCCAGTAGTATCGAGGGAGCGAGTTTCAATGAGCAGTTCTTC. This chain links TRBV19 with TRBJ2-1; TRBD2 is a possible D gene (5 bases). The germline V gene has CDR1 LNHDA and CDR2 SQIVND (reference sequence). Trimming stripped 3 bases from V and 6 bases from J, with 15 bases between. This CDR3 has 15 residues.

This clone appeared a few times. This chain links TRBV27 with TRBJ1-5; 9 nucleotides line up with TRBD1. CDR1 is MNHEY, CDR2 SMNVEV, per germline (reference sequence). This CDR3 contains 13 residues. V shed 2 bases and J 7 bases; nucleotides not matched to a gene: 0. CDR3 sequence: CASSLGQGQPQHF. CDR3 nucleotide sequence: TGTGCCAGCAGTTTAGGACAGGGGCAGCCCCAGCATTTT.

The chain joins TRBV7-2 to TRBJ1-2, with TRBD1 identical over 7 bases. The CDR3 is 16 residues long. V shed 3 bases and J 2 bases; nucleotides not matched to a gene: 9. Germline-derived CDR1 and CDR2 are SGHTA and FQGNSA. Here the CDR3 reads CASSFQGGGQNYGYTF. CDR3 sequence (DNA): TGTGCCAGCAGCTTCCAGGGGGGCGGTCAGAACTATGGCTACACCTTC. The entire variable domain, with the rest obtained from reference TRBV7-2 and TRBJ1-2, is as follows: GAGVSQSPSNKVTEKGKDVELRCDPISGHTALYWYRQSLGQGLEFLIYFQGNSAPDKSGLPSDRFSAERTGGSVSTLTIQRTQQEDSAVYLCASSFQGGGQNYGYTFGSGTRLTVV.

The chain joins TRBV7-2 to TRBJ2-7; 11 bases fit TRBD1. Losses at the gene ends were 5 bases for V and 2 bases for J; bases not matched to a gene: 5. Germline V gene sequence: CDR1 SGHTA, CDR2 FQGNSA. The CDR3 is 15 amino acids. CDR3 protein: CASSEGGQGAYEQYF. The CDR3 DNA reads TGTGCCAGCAGCGAGGGGGGACAGGGGGCCTACGAGCAGTACTTC.

This rearrangement joins TRBV6-5 to TRBJ2-3; 15 positions match TRBD2. Germline CDR1 MNHEY, CDR2 SVGAGI. The CDR3 is 14 residues long. The trim removed 8 bases at V and 4 bases at J, leaving 1 base unmatched. CDR3 region: CASRTSGGADTQYF. The CDR3 region has the DNA TGTGCCAGCCGGACTAGCGGGGGGGCAGATACGCAGTATTTT.